This TCR beta chain emerged from a study of cytomegalovirus exposure and HLA in healthy donors. Study background: The roughly 120 validation repertoires and the 666 first-cohort repertoires shared a platform, a later analysis reported.

CDR1 is KGHSH and CDR2 is LQKENI in the germline V gene. Trimming cost V 3 bases and J 7 bases; bases outside gene matches: 22. The CDR3 loop spans 21 amino acids. Profiling relied on immunoSEQ multiplex PCR, and the TCRdb table lists in-frame clones only, not all of them. The table shows roughly 70,000 clones, with around 96% occurring only once. There are a few counts of this clone. Its antigen is as yet unknown. Findings of the study overall: There were a few CMV-associated chains whose specificity for CMV antigens was confirmed in vitro. The classifier reportedly diagnosed cytomegalovirus status with high sensitivity and specificity. TCR clusters originating in the first cohort tended to co-occur in the roughly 120 validation repertoires, according to a later analysis.

The clonotype originates from a woman aged 18-29 years in good health and CMV-seropositive. Sequencing was carried out using PBMCs. J is TRBJ2-1 and V is TRBV18; 12 nucleotides match TRBD2. This CDR3 reads CASSPTRTSPTSGSIGNEQFF. DNA of the CDR3: TGTGCCAGCTCACCGACACGCACTTCACCGACTAGCGGGAGTATAGGGAATGAGCAGTTCTTC.